The 15 T cell receptor beta chains reported below all come from one sample, sequenced in a study of T cells in Graves' hyperthyroidism and ophthalmopathy. RNA transcripts yielded amplified TCR beta CDR3 regions. TCR CDR3 underwent first-round RT-PCR with the HTBI primer set. MiXCR was run by TCRdb on the multiplex PCR reads, yielding one entry per CDR3 protein. Seen here are hundreds of thousands of distinct CDR3 sequences, around 39% observed once, and the top ten hold 8.9%. The specimen was blood. These receptors all come from a young man with Graves' hyperthyroidism.

The V and J genes are TRBV10-3 and TRBJ2-7, with D perhaps TRBD1 or TRBD2 (6 bases each). Trimming removed 10 bases from V and 1 base from J, with 14 bases in between. The CDR3 spans 13 residues. CDR1 and CDR2 (germline): ENHRY, SYGVKD. CDR3 sequence reads: CASRGLFSYEQYF. DNA for the CDR3: TGTGCCAGCAGGGGACTGTTTTCCTACGAGCAGTACTTC.

A note on this clonotype: A much larger clone lies a single base off, so this may be a read error. V gene TRBV7-8 combines with J gene TRBJ1-6; D gene ambiguous. Trimming left V 5 bases short and J 7 bases short, with 6 bases between. The CDR3 spans 12 residues. CDR1 and CDR2 (germline): SGHVS, FQNEAQ. CDR3 sequence reads: CASSRANSPLHF. In DNA, the CDR3 is TGTGCCAGCAGCCGGGCGAATTCACCCCTCCACTTT.

The V gene is TRBV27, the J gene TRBJ1-1, with 9 bases aligning to TRBD1. Germline V gene lookup returns CDR1 MNHEY and CDR2 SMNVEV (reference sequence). Unmatched junction bases numbered 6, after V lost 3 bases and J lost 4 bases. This CDR3 contains 15 residues. The CDR3 region is CASSFGTGMFTEAFF. The CDR3 DNA reads TGTGCCAGCAGTTTTGGGACAGGGATGTTCACTGAAGCTTTCTTT.

The chain couples TRBV7-9 to TRBJ2-7, with D possibly TRBD2 on 6 matching bases. CDR3 length equals 15 residues. Trimming left V 3 bases short and J 0 bases short, with 12 bases between. The germline V gene has CDR1 SEHNR and CDR2 FQNEAQ (reference sequence). DNA of the CDR3: TGTGCCAGCAGCTTCCGGGACTCCACCTCCTACGAGCAGTACTTC. It translates to CASSFRDSTSYEQYF.

This chain connects TRBV19 to TRBJ2-5; 11 nucleotides agree with TRBD2. This CDR3 is built from 16 residues. V was pared by 6 bases and J by 2 bases, with 8 bases of the junction left unmatched. The germline V gene has CDR1 LNHDA and CDR2 SQIVND (reference sequence). CDR3 DNA sequence: TGTGCCAGTAGCTCACTAGCGGGGGTGTCTCAAGAGACCCAGTACTTC. Protein product: CASSSLAGVSQETQYF.

In this sample, this clonotype turned up many times. The chain has TRBV20-1 and TRBJ2-7, with D possibly TRBD2 on 5 matching bases. The length of the CDR3 is 13 residues. Germline V lookup: CDR1 DFQATT, CDR2 SNEGSKA (reference sequence). The V end lost 6 bases, the J end lost 5 bases, and 17 bases lay between the germline ends. Here the CDR3 reads CSATADPRDEQYF. The CDR3 nucleotides are TGCAGTGCCACCGCGGACCCGAGGGACGAGCAGTACTTC.

The rearrangement links TRBV7-2 to TRBJ1-1; a weak D match, TRBD1 (5 bases). The CDR3 runs to 16 residues. The germline V and J ends were trimmed by 3 bases and 1 base, with 15 bases remaining between them. Per the germline V gene, CDR1 is SGHTA and CDR2 is FQGNSA. The CDR3 is CASSFGATSGNTEAFF. The CDR3 DNA is TGTGCCAGCAGCTTCGGGGCGACCAGTGGGAACACTGAAGCTTTCTTT.

The chain carries TRBV5-1 and TRBJ2-6; TRBD1 aligns across 9 bases. V was clipped by 2 bases and J by 4 bases; unmatched bases: 13. Per the germline V gene, CDR1 is SGHRS and CDR2 is YFSETQ. The CDR3 has 19 amino acids. The CDR3 sequence: CASSLNPGQGVVGANVLTF. CDR3 nucleotide sequence: TGCGCCAGCAGCTTAAACCCGGGACAGGGAGTCGTGGGGGCCAACGTCCTGACTTTC.

With regard to this clonotype: One base away lies a much larger clone, so this may be a sequencing read error. J is TRBJ1-1 and V is TRBV20-1; D possibly corresponds to TRBD1 (6 bases). Trimming left V 3 bases short and J 8 bases short, with 16 bases between. Germline V gene lookup returns CDR1 DFQATT and CDR2 SNEGSKA (reference sequence). This CDR3 is 13 amino acids long. CDR3 sequence reads: CSARMGGQSEAFF. The CDR3 coding sequence is TGCAGTGCTAGGATGGGTGGACAGTCCGAAGCTTTCTTT.

J is TRBJ2-7 and V is TRBV6-6; no clear D gene. Trimming left V 4 bases short and J 8 bases short, with 9 bases between. This CDR3 spans 11 amino acids. Germline lookup yields CDR1 MNHNY and CDR2 SVGAGI (reference sequence). As DNA, the CDR3 is TGTGCCAGCAGTTCCGGTTTCCAGCAGTACTTC. Its protein is CASSSGFQQYF.

The gene calls are TRBV6-5 and TRBJ2-5; maybe TRBD2 (7 bases). Germline CDR1 reads MNHEY; CDR2 reads SVGAGI. V lost 0 bases and J 7 bases, leaving 15 bases between the germline ends. The CDR3 runs to 15 residues. Here the CDR3 reads CASSYSMRGRGTQYF. CDR3 nucleotide sequence: TGTGCCAGCAGTTACTCGATGCGGGGGCGAGGGACCCAGTACTTC.

The sample holds a few counts of this clonotype. This CDR3 reads CASSPPGQGKAEAFF. CDR3 DNA: TGTGCCAGCAGTCCCCCAGGACAGGGAAAAGCTGAAGCTTTCTTT. V gene TRBV6-5 combines with J gene TRBJ1-1; 8 bases are a match to TRBD1. Germline CDR1 is MNHEY and CDR2 is SVGAGI. Trimming removed 5 bases from V and 6 bases from J; junction bases left unmatched: 11. The length of the CDR3 is 15 residues.

Comment on this clonotype: A much larger clone differs from this one at a single base, so this may be a read error. The V gene is TRBV16, the J gene TRBJ2-2, with D tentatively TRBD2 (7 bases). Trimming removed 8 bases from V and 7 bases from J, with 17 bases in between. Germline-derived CDR1 and CDR2 are KGHSY and FQNENV. The CDR3 extends over 14 amino acids. The CDR3 nucleotides read TGTGCCAGCGCCACTCCGGGGGGCATCGGGGAGCTGTTTTTT. This codes for CASATPGGIGELFF. Combining the CDR3 with reference TRBV16 and TRBJ2-2 gives the whole variable domain GEEVAQTPKHLVRGEGQKAKLYCAPIKGHSYVFWYQQVLKNEFKFLISFQNENVFDETGMPKERFSAKCLPNSPCSLEIQATKLEDSAVYFCASATPGGIGELFFGEGSRLTVL.

The J gene is TRBJ1-1, the V gene TRBV19; TRBD1 is a possible D gene (5 bases). V lost 4 bases to trimming and J lost 4 bases, with 19 bases between them. CDR1 is LNHDA and CDR2 is SQIVND in the germline V gene (reference sequence). This CDR3 spans 16 amino acids. CDR3 amino acids: CASSSNWTPLSTEAFF. CDR3 DNA sequence: TGTGCCAGTAGTAGTAATTGGACACCCTTGTCCACTGAAGCTTTCTTT.

This clonotype was seen ten or more times. The chain employs TRBV15 and TRBJ1-1; D is perhaps TRBD1 (6 bases). CDR3 length: 14 amino acids. The germline gives CDR1 LNHNV, CDR2 YYDKDF (reference sequence). Trimming removed 6 bases from V and 0 bases from J, with 11 bases in between. CDR3 protein: CATRNRVLNTEAFF. CDR3 DNA: TGTGCCACCAGGAACAGGGTTCTGAACACTGAAGCTTTCTTT.